The 6 T cell receptor beta chains reported below all come from one sample, sequenced in a study of blood T cells in healthy people across ages. A J-beta primer mix and a sample-barcoded 5' primer were used in a second PCR of roughly 6 to 11 cycles. TCRdb independently ran MiXCR on the 5' RACE reads; one entry per CDR3 protein. The data show roughly 1,500,000 distinct CDR3 sequences, around 42% seen once. The specimen was blood. The receptor set was obtained from a woman younger than 30 in good health.

The V and J genes are TRBV7-9 and TRBJ2-1; no definite D call. Trimming took off 5 bases at V and 6 bases at J, with 20 bases between the two ends. This CDR3 has 16 amino acids. Germline V gene data show CDR1 as SEHNR and CDR2 as FQNEAQ (reference sequence). This chain's CDR3 is CASSPKLFIDGNEQFF. As DNA, the CDR3 is TGTGCCAGCAGCCCGAAGCTCTTCATCGACGGCAATGAGCAGTTCTTC.

This clonotype has only a few counts. The V gene is TRBV10-3, the J gene TRBJ2-5; tentatively, D is TRBD1 (6 bases). Germline loops: CDR1 ENHRY, CDR2 SYGVKD. With 7 bases removed from V and 4 bases from J, the gap between germline ends came to 16 bases. CDR3 length equals 14 residues. CDR3 region: CAITEKLGAETQYF. CDR3 sequence (DNA): TGTGCCATCACAGAAAAACTGGGGGCAGAGACCCAGTACTTC.

The rearrangement links TRBV20-1 to TRBJ1-1; no clear D gene. V dropped 3 bases and J dropped 3 bases, with 11 bases sitting between them. Germline V gene lookup returns CDR1 DFQATT and CDR2 SNEGSKA (reference sequence). The CDR3 is 13 amino acids. The chain's CDR3 is CSASPGTDTEAFF. The CDR3 DNA reads TGCAGTGCTAGTCCGGGTACAGACACTGAAGCTTTCTTT.

This rearrangement joins TRBV20-1 to TRBJ2-1; 11 bases match TRBD2. Germline-derived CDR1 and CDR2 are DFQATT and SNEGSKA (reference sequence). CDR3 length equals 16 residues. The V gene end was trimmed by 3 bases and the J gene end by 9 bases; junction bases not matched to a gene: 13. The CDR3 here is CSARGTLAGVYSEQFF. CDR3 in DNA: TGCAGTGCTAGGGGGACACTAGCGGGAGTATATAGTGAGCAGTTCTTC.

The V call is TRBV24-1, the J call TRBJ2-2; TRBD1 or TRBD2 may be the D gene (5 bases each). V lost 5 bases and J 6 bases, leaving 24 bases between the germline ends. Germline-derived CDR1 and CDR2 are KGHDR and SFDVKD. The CDR3 is 18 amino acids. Written as DNA, the CDR3 is TGTGCCACCAGTGGTCCGCTGGGGACGGACGATCTCGCCGGGGAGCTGTTTTTT. Its translation: CATSGPLGTDDLAGELFF.

Details on this clonotype: This clone may be a read error of a much larger clone one base away. J is TRBJ2-7 and V is TRBV5-6, with TRBD1 identical over 10 bases. Per the germline V gene, CDR1 is SGHDT and CDR2 is YYEEEE. The length of the CDR3 is 14 residues. V shed 4 bases and J 6 bases; nucleotides not matched to a gene: 7. CDR3 DNA sequence: TGTGCCAGCAGCCCACCGGGACAGGGGTTCGAGCAGTACTTC. It specifies CASSPPGQGFEQYF.